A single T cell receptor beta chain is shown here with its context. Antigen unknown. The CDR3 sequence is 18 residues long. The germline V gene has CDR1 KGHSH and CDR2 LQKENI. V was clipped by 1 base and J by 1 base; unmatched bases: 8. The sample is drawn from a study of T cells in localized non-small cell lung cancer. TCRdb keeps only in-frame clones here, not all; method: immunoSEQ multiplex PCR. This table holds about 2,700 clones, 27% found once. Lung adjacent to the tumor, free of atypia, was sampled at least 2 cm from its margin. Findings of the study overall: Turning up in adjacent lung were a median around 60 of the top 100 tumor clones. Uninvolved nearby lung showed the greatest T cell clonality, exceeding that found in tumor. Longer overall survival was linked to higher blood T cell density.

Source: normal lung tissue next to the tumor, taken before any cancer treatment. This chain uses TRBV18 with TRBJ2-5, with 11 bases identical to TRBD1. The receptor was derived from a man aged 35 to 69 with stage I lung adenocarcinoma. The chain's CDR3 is CASSPHRRDRGSQETQYF. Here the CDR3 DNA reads TGTGCCAGCTCACCACACAGAAGGGACAGGGGGTCCCAAGAGACCCAGTACTTC.